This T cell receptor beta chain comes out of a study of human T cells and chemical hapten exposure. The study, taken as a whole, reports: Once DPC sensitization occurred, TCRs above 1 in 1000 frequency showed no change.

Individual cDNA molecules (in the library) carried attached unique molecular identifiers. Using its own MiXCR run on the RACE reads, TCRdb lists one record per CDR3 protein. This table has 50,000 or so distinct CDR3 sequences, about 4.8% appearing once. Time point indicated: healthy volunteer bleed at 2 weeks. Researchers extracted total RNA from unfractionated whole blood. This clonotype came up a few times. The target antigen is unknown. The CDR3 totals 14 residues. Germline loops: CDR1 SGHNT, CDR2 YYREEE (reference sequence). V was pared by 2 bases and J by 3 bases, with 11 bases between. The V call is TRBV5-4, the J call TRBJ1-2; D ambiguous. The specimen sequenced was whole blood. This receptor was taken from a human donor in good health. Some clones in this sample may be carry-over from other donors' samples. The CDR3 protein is CASSFPKQHYGYTF. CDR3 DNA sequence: TGTGCCAGCAGCTTCCCCAAGCAGCACTATGGCTACACCTTC.